This T cell receptor (beta chain) was documented in a study of shared clonotypes between healthy human individuals. Running of the assay took place at deep level. Only in-frame clones appear in the TCRdb table, and some are missing; sequencing was by immunoSEQ multiplex PCR. The profile shows 2 million to 3 million clones, 93% of them singletons. The study, taken as a whole, reports: Sharing across four donors was seen in around 5% of naive CD4 clonotypes. Tissues were not sampled, only blood, and their repertoires likely differ.

Note on this clone: The antigen remains undetermined.

Germline loops: CDR1 SGHRS, CDR2 YFSETQ. The CDR3 sequence is 13 residues long. Unmatched junction bases numbered 3, after V lost 4 bases and J lost 6 bases. This sequence originates from a young man in good health. Some clones in this sample may be carry-over from other donors' samples. The sample comprised naive CD4+ T cells from PBMCs. Subset meaning: CD45RA+ positively selected. The chain combines TRBV5-1 with TRBJ1-2, with 10 bases aligning to TRBD1. CDR3 nucleotides: TGCGCCAGCAGCCTAGGGACAGGGGATGGCTACACCTTC. Its translation: CASSLGTGDGYTF.